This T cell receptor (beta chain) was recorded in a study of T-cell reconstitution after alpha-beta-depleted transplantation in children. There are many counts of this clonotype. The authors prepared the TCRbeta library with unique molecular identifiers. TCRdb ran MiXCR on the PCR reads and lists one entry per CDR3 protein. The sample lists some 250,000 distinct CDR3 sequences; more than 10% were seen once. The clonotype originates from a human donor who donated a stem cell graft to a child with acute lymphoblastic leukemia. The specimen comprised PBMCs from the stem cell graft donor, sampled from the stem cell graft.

The CDR3, as DNA: TGTGCCAGCAGCGAGAACAGGGGATCCTCGGAGACCCAGTACTTC. Its protein is CASSENRGSSETQYF. The genes are TRBV27 and TRBJ2-5; 7 bases agree with TRBD1. This CDR3 is 15 amino acids long. The J segment lost 5 bases and the V segment lost 6 bases, leaving 12 bases of the junction unmatched. The V gene's germline CDR1 is MNHEY and CDR2 SMNVEV (reference sequence).